One and the same sample provided the 9 T cell receptor beta chains below, sequenced in a study of T cell changes during pregnancy in multiple sclerosis. TCRdb keeps only in-frame clones here, not all; method: immunoSEQ multiplex PCR. The table lists about 44,000 clones, roughly 92% of them singletons, with roughly 0.7% in the top ten. The sequenced sample was CD4+ T cells from peripheral blood mononuclear cells, obtained in the first trimester of pregnancy. The source of these receptors is a female donor with multiple sclerosis, enrolled in a pregnancy study.

V is TRBV6-6 and J is TRBJ1-5, with 7 positions matching TRBD1. This CDR3 has 13 amino acids. Germline CDR1 is MNHNY and CDR2 is SVGAGI (reference sequence). The V segment lost 9 bases and the J segment 3 bases; nucleotides outside the gene matches: 5. The CDR3 loop is CASWTGPNQPQHF. The CDR3 region has the DNA TGTGCCAGTTGGACAGGTCCCAATCAGCCCCAGCATTTT.

The chain employs TRBV28 and TRBJ2-4, with no clear D. Trimming shortened V by 6 bases and J by 1 base, and 10 bases separated the two germline ends. Germline lookup yields CDR1 MDHEN and CDR2 SYDVKM. CDR3 length: 14 amino acids. This CDR3 is CASRAGGAKNIQYF. The CDR3 nucleotides read TGTGCCAGCAGAGCAGGTGGGGCCAAAAACATTCAGTACTTC.

This chain uses TRBV7-2 with TRBJ2-2; possible D gene TRBD1, 6 bases. The germline V gene has CDR1 SGHTA and CDR2 FQGNSA. Between the trimmed V and J ends, which lost 1 base and 3 bases, there was a span of 9 bases. The CDR3 runs to 15 residues. The CDR3 spells CASSLVSGDTGELFF. The CDR3 DNA follows: TGTGCCAGCAGCTTAGTATCAGGGGACACCGGGGAGCTGTTTTTT.

CDR3: CASSLLHSVKTHYGYTF. Written as DNA, the CDR3 is TGTGCCAGCAGCTTACTCCACTCGGTCAAGACTCACTATGGCTACACCTTC. The rearrangement joins TRBV7-8 to TRBJ1-2, with D hard to call. V was cut by 2 bases and J by 3 bases, with 19 bases left in between. Germline V gives CDR1 SGHVS, CDR2 FQNEAQ. The CDR3 length is 17 residues.

The V call is TRBV5-4, the J call TRBJ2-7; TRBD1 matches 8 bases. Germline lookup yields CDR1 SGHNT and CDR2 YYREEE (reference sequence). The CDR3 has 14 residues. V trimming: 2 bases; J trimming: 2 bases; junction bases outside the gene matches: 3. For the CDR3, the DNA is TGTGCCAGCAGCTTCCCGGGACAGGCCTACGAGCAGTACTTC. This codes for CASSFPGQAYEQYF.

This clone came up once. The chain employs TRBV28 and TRBJ2-7; D not resolved. The germline V gene encodes CDR1 MDHEN and CDR2 SYDVKM. This CDR3 contains 14 residues. Trimming shortened V by 3 bases and J by 2 bases, and 11 bases separated the two germline ends. The CDR3 DNA is TGTGCCAGCAGTTTGAACGGTCTCCCCTACGAGCAGTACTTC. Translated, it gives CASSLNGLPYEQYF. The full variable domain, in which reference TRBV28 and TRBJ2-7 provide the parts outside the CDR3, is DVKVTQSSRYLVKRTGEKVFLECVQDMDHENMFWYRQDPGLGLRLIYFSYDVKMKEKGDIPEGYSVSREKKERFSLILESASTNQTSMYLCASSLNGLPYEQYFGPGTRLTVT.

The rearrangement links TRBV7-6 to TRBJ2-7; 10 nucleotides align to TRBD2. Germline V gene sequence: CDR1 SGHVS, CDR2 FNYEAQ. The CDR3 has 19 residues. The J segment lost 0 bases and the V segment lost 0 bases, leaving 11 bases of the junction unmatched. CDR3 residues: CASSLAPGTSVPASYEQYF. Here the CDR3 DNA reads TGTGCCAGCAGCTTAGCACCTGGGACTAGCGTACCTGCCTCCTACGAGCAGTACTTC.

Comment on this clone: The identical CDR3 is also encoded by other nucleotide sequences in the sample. The rearrangement uses TRBV28 and TRBJ2-1, with a possible D match to TRBD2 (5 bases). CDR1 is MDHEN, CDR2 SYDVKM, per germline. The V end lost 5 bases, the J end lost 9 bases, and 11 bases lay between the germline ends. CDR3 length: 12 residues. CDR3 loop: CASSTLLGEQFF. The CDR3, as DNA: TGTGCCAGCAGTACACTACTAGGTGAGCAGTTCTTC.

V is TRBV2 and J is TRBJ2-1; tentative D call: TRBD2 (6 bases). V lost 6 bases, J lost 3 bases, and 15 bases lay in between. From germline, CDR1 is SNHLY and CDR2 FYNNEI. The CDR3 covers 15 residues. CDR3: CASSLGLASYNEQFF. CDR3 coding DNA: TGTGCCAGCAGCCTCGGGCTAGCGAGCTACAATGAGCAGTTCTTC.